One and the same sample provided the 32 T cell receptor beta chains below, sequenced in a study of T cell responses to AZD1222 COVID-19 vaccine. Repertoires were generated with immunoSEQ multiplex PCR, while TCRdb's copy carries only in-frame clones and drops some. The table has approximately 140,000 clones, approximately 92% seen once. The sequenced sample was peripheral blood, obtained on day 0 of AZD1222 vaccination. These receptors were collected from an adult in good health.

This rearrangement joins TRBV29-1 to TRBJ2-3, with a tentative D call TRBD1 (5 bases). CDR3 length equals 13 residues. Germline CDR1 reads SQVTM; CDR2 reads ANQGSEA. Trimming pared 0 bases from V and 6 bases from J, leaving 10 bases between. The CDR3 DNA follows: TGCAGCGTTGAAGAGACAGATTGGGATACGCAGTATTTT. It encodes CSVEETDWDTQYF.

The rearrangement joins TRBV19 to TRBJ1-1; D is ambiguous. Germline lookup yields CDR1 LNHDA and CDR2 SQIVND (reference sequence). The CDR3 is 11 residues long. CDR3: CASTGNTEAFF. The CDR3 nucleotides read TGTGCTTCGACGGGGAACACTGAAGCTTTCTTT.

The V call is TRBV4-2, the J call TRBJ2-2, with D maybe TRBD2 (6 bases). V lost 0 bases to trimming and J lost 4 bases, with 15 bases between them. CDR1 is LGHNA, CDR2 YNFKEQ, per germline. The CDR3 runs to 17 residues. The CDR3 region is CASSQDLSGPLTGELFF. The CDR3, as DNA: TGTGCCAGCAGCCAAGATTTGAGCGGGCCGCTCACCGGGGAGCTGTTTTTT.

To note about this clone: The same CDR3 can be traced to other DNA sequences in this sample. V usage is TRBV12-3 or TRBV12-4 and J usage is TRBJ2-1, with unresolved D. The CDR3 is 11 amino acids. V was cut by 3 bases and J by 7 bases, with 4 bases left in between. CDR3 sequence: CASSLGNEQFF. The CDR3 DNA sequence: TGTGCCAGCAGTTTGGGGAATGAGCAGTTCTTC.

V and J are TRBV29-1 and TRBJ1-2; D gene ambiguous. Germline lookup yields CDR1 SQVTM and CDR2 ANQGSEA. This CDR3 comprises 14 residues. Trimming shortened V by 5 bases and J by 6 bases, and 19 bases separated the two germline ends. The CDR3 DNA is TGCAGCGTTTTTTCCCCCGCCGGCACGAATGGCTACACCTTC. This encodes CSVFSPAGTNGYTF.

This rearrangement joins TRBV7-2 to TRBJ1-4; D is unclear. The CDR3 runs 15 residues. Germline V CDR1 and CDR2: SGHTA, FQGNSA. Trimming shortened V by 0 bases and J by 4 bases, and 9 bases separated the two germline ends. The CDR3 loop reads CASSLASSDNEKLFF. CDR3 bases: TGTGCCAGCAGCTTAGCGTCCAGTGATAATGAAAAACTGTTTTTT.

The J gene is TRBJ2-6, the V gene TRBV6-4; 8 bases map to TRBD1. J was trimmed by 0 bases and V by 4 bases; bases with no gene match: 2. The CDR3 has 16 residues. CDR1 and CDR2 (germline): MRHNA, SNTAGT. In nucleotides, the CDR3 is TGTGCCAGCAGTGGCCAGGGGGCCTCTGGGGCCAACGTCCTGACTTTC. Translation gives CASSGQGASGANVLTF.

The chain joins TRBV2 to TRBJ1-2, with 8 bases identical to TRBD1. V gave up 4 bases and J gave up 8 bases; unmatched junction bases: 12. This CDR3 is built from 15 residues. Looked up from germline, CDR1 is SNHLY and CDR2 is FYNNEI. The CDR3 nucleotides are TGTGCCAGCAGTGGTGATACAGGGGGTCTTGCAGGCTACACCTTC. Its translation: CASSGDTGGLAGYTF.

The V and J genes are TRBV28 and TRBJ1-6, with a tentative D call TRBD1 (5 bases). CDR1 is MDHEN, CDR2 SYDVKM, per germline. Trimming pared 5 bases from V and 7 bases from J, leaving 15 bases between. This CDR3 spans 15 amino acids. CDR3 nucleotide sequence: TGTGCCAGCAGTCAGACCAGGGCAGAGAATTCACCCCTCCACTTT. It translates to CASSQTRAENSPLHF. Full variable domain (rest looked up from reference TRBV28 and TRBJ1-6): DVKVTQSSRYLVKRTGEKVFLECVQDMDHENMFWYRQDPGLGLRLIYFSYDVKMKEKGDIPEGYSVSREKKERFSLILESASTNQTSMYLCASSQTRAENSPLHFGNGTRLTVT.

J is TRBJ2-1 and V is TRBV2, with 7 positions matching TRBD2. The CDR3 covers 15 residues. Germline V gene data show CDR1 as SNHLY and CDR2 as FYNNEI. The V and J ends lost 6 bases and 4 bases, in that order; junction bases with no gene match: 9. CDR3 loop: CASSPIAGLYNEQFF. CDR3 nucleotide sequence: TGTGCCAGCAGCCCTATAGCGGGCTTGTACAATGAGCAGTTCTTC.

CDR3 residues: CASSPGETQYF. CDR3 bases: TGTGCCAGCTCACCTGGAGAGACCCAGTACTTC. The rearrangement uses TRBV18 and TRBJ2-5; D unresolved. Per the germline V gene, CDR1 is KGHSH and CDR2 is LQKENI. V lost 3 bases, J lost 4 bases, and 3 bases lay in between. The CDR3 totals 11 residues.

V gene TRBV20-1 combines with J gene TRBJ1-3, with 9 nucleotides matching TRBD1. Looked up from germline, CDR1 is DFQATT and CDR2 is SNEGSKA (reference sequence). The CDR3 is 16 residues long. V shed 3 bases and J 0 bases; nucleotides not matched to a gene: 6. The CDR3 DNA reads TGCAGTGCTAGTTTGGACAGGGGAAACTCTGGAAACACCATATATTTT. Translating gives CSASLDRGNSGNTIYF.

This chain uses TRBV30 with TRBJ2-7; TRBD1 matches 11 bases. With 4 bases clipped from V and 4 bases from J, the junction kept 6 bases outside the gene matches. CDR1 and CDR2 (germline): GTSNPN, SVGIG (reference sequence). The CDR3 has 14 amino acids. Here the CDR3 reads CAWTRTGGDYEQYF. CDR3 nucleotide sequence: TGTGCCTGGACTAGGACAGGGGGCGATTACGAGCAGTACTTC. The full variable domain, with the rest looked up from reference TRBV30 and TRBJ2-7, is SQTIHQWPATLVQPVGSPLSLECTVEGTSNPNLYWYRQAAGRGLQLLFYSVGIGQISSEVPQNLSASRPQDRQFILSSKKLLLSDSGFYLCAWTRTGGDYEQYFGPGTRLTVT.

The V and J genes are TRBV30 and TRBJ1-1; the D is unclear. Trimming took 3 bases from V and 0 from J, leaving 8 bases between them. Germline CDR1 is GTSNPN and CDR2 is SVGIG (reference sequence). The CDR3 has 13 amino acids. CDR3 sequence reads: CAWRPNMNTEAFF. DNA of the CDR3: TGTGCCTGGAGGCCAAACATGAACACTGAAGCTTTCTTT.

The genes are TRBV5-8 and TRBJ1-2; D is undetermined. Trimming took 4 bases from V and 4 from J, leaving 14 bases between them. This CDR3 contains 14 residues. Per the germline V gene, CDR1 is SGHTS and CDR2 is YDEGEE. The CDR3 region has the DNA TGTGCCAGCAGCCAGACTACGTTAACCTATGGCTACACCTTC. Protein product: CASSQTTLTYGYTF.

The chain joins TRBV29-1 to TRBJ2-3; D unresolved. CDR1 is SQVTM and CDR2 is ANQGSEA in the germline V gene. Trimming pared 5 bases from V and 3 bases from J, leaving 12 bases between. The CDR3 consists of 13 residues. CDR3: CSVSPRMTDTQYF. CDR3 DNA: TGCAGCGTTAGCCCCCGGATGACAGATACGCAGTATTTT.

The CDR3 DNA reads as TGCAGCGAGCGCCCCACGCAGGGGGCCTATCAGCCCCAGCATTTT. Its protein is CSERPTQGAYQPQHF. The genes are TRBV29-1 and TRBJ1-5; 8 bases match TRBD1. The CDR3 contains 15 residues. J gave up 5 bases and V 7 bases, and 13 bases lay outside the gene matches. From germline, CDR1 is SQVTM and CDR2 ANQGSEA.

This chain connects TRBV7-2 to TRBJ2-5, with 14 positions matching TRBD2. Germline values: CDR1 SGHTA, CDR2 FQGNSA. The CDR3 covers 17 residues. The V gene end was trimmed by 3 bases and the J gene end by 7 bases; junction bases not matched to a gene: 10. This CDR3 is CASSFGTSGSAGVTQYF. The CDR3 DNA follows: TGTGCCAGCAGCTTCGGGACTAGCGGGAGTGCAGGCGTGACCCAGTACTTC.

J is TRBJ1-6 and V is TRBV7-2, with D unresolved. Germline V gives CDR1 SGHTA, CDR2 FQGNSA. Trimming stripped 3 bases from V and 4 bases from J, with 10 bases between. There are 15 residues in the CDR3. CDR3 DNA: TGTGCCAGCAGCTTCCAGCCGGGATATAATTCACCCCTCCACTTT. As protein: CASSFQPGYNSPLHF. Full variable domain (remainder filled in from reference TRBV7-2 and TRBJ1-6): GAGVSQSPSNKVTEKGKDVELRCDPISGHTALYWYRQSLGQGLEFLIYFQGNSAPDKSGLPSDRFSAERTGGSVSTLTIQRTQQEDSAVYLCASSFQPGYNSPLHFGNGTRLTVT.

V gene TRBV30 combines with J gene TRBJ2-7, with D tentatively TRBD2 (6 bases). This CDR3 has 13 residues. Germline CDR1 is GTSNPN and CDR2 is SVGIG (reference sequence). Trimming cost V 2 bases and J 4 bases, with 12 bases left between them. The CDR3 loop reads CAWSQGLQYEQYF. The DNA of the CDR3 is TGTGCCTGGAGTCAGGGACTTCAATACGAGCAGTACTTC.

The rearrangement joins TRBV24-1 to TRBJ2-1; D may match TRBD1 or TRBD2 (5 bases each). Germline V gene sequence: CDR1 KGHDR, CDR2 SFDVKD. This CDR3 spans 15 amino acids. Trimming shortened V by 9 bases and J by 0 bases, and 14 bases separated the two germline ends. CDR3 DNA: TGTGCCACCGGGGGATATGCGAACTCCTACAATGAGCAGTTCTTC. Translation gives CATGGYANSYNEQFF.

The chain links TRBV11-1 to TRBJ1-1; D is perhaps TRBD1 (5 bases). The ends were cut back, 3 bases at V and 4 bases at J, with 12 bases in the middle. The CDR3 totals 14 residues. Germline V gene lookup returns CDR1 SGHAT and CDR2 FQDESV (reference sequence). CDR3 DNA sequence: TGTGCCAGCAGCTTCATTCGGGGGAGCACTGAAGCTTTCTTT. Protein: CASSFIRGSTEAFF.

V and J are TRBV30 and TRBJ1-4, with TRBD1 matching over 8 bases. Germline lookup yields CDR1 GTSNPN and CDR2 SVGIG (reference sequence). CDR3 size: 15 residues. V shed 2 bases and J 2 bases; nucleotides not matched to a gene: 4. CDR3 in amino acids: CAWSINRGTNEKLFF. CDR3 in DNA: TGTGCCTGGAGTATAAACAGGGGGACTAATGAAAAACTGTTTTTT.

The chain recombines TRBV10-1 with TRBJ2-7; 8 bases are a match to TRBD2. Trimming cost V 11 bases and J 0 bases; bases outside gene matches: 9. Germline V gives CDR1 WNHNN, CDR2 SYGVQD (reference sequence). There are 14 residues in the CDR3. The CDR3 here is CARAFSGDSYEQYF. The CDR3 coding sequence is TGCGCCCGCGCCTTTAGCGGGGACTCCTACGAGCAGTACTTC.

The J gene is TRBJ2-7, the V gene TRBV4-1, with D possibly being TRBD1 or TRBD2 (5 bases each). This CDR3 is built from 14 residues. Germline V lookup: CDR1 MGHRA, CDR2 YSYEKL. Trimming shortened V by 2 bases and J by 5 bases, and 13 bases separated the two germline ends. CDR3 DNA sequence: TGCGCCAGCAGCCAACCAGGGAGTCGCAACGAGCAGTACTTC. This translates into CASSQPGSRNEQYF.

The gene calls are TRBV29-1 and TRBJ2-5; D is possibly TRBD1 or TRBD2 (5 bases each). CDR1 is SQVTM, CDR2 ANQGSEA, per germline. The CDR3 runs 12 residues. The V and J ends lost 1 base and 2 bases respectively, with 5 bases between them. CDR3: CSVEGGQETQYF. CDR3 sequence (DNA): TGCAGCGTTGAAGGGGGGCAAGAGACCCAGTACTTC.

The chain employs TRBV9 and TRBJ2-1; 9 nucleotides agree with TRBD1. J gave up 5 bases and V 3 bases, and 3 bases lay outside the gene matches. CDR1 is SGDLS and CDR2 is YYNGEE in the germline V gene. This CDR3 has 14 amino acids. The CDR3 region has the DNA TGTGCCAGCAGCGAGGGACAGGGACACAATGAGCAGTTCTTC. Residues: CASSEGQGHNEQFF.

The gene calls are TRBV6-2 or TRBV6-3 and TRBJ2-2, with TRBD1 identical over 12 bases. In germline, CDR1 is MNHEY, CDR2 SVGEGT. V shed 4 bases, J shed 4 bases, and the junction held 7 bases outside the gene matches. CDR3 size: 17 residues. For the CDR3, the DNA is TGTGCCAGCAGTTCTGACTGGGACAGGGGGCTCACCGGGGAGCTGTTTTTT. It specifies CASSSDWDRGLTGELFF.

This clone was detected a few times. This chain joins TRBV4-1 and TRBJ1-5; the D gene is possibly TRBD1 (5 bases). This CDR3 region has 16 residues. The germline CDR1 and CDR2 sequences are MGHRA and YSYEKL. V dropped 5 bases and J dropped 3 bases, with 17 bases sitting between them. The CDR3: CASSYRDGQNNQPQHF. The CDR3 nucleotides read TGCGCCAGCAGCTACCGGGACGGCCAGAACAATCAGCCCCAGCATTTT.

The chain couples TRBV6-5 to TRBJ1-6; 8 bases align to TRBD1. CDR1 is MNHEY, CDR2 SVGAGI, per germline. The ends lost 8 bases at V and 9 bases at J; junction bases unmatched: 12. CDR3 length equals 15 residues. CDR3 DNA: TGTGCCAGCTCAGACTCCGGGACAGGAACTTCACCCCTCCACTTT. The encoded protein is CASSDSGTGTSPLHF.

J is TRBJ1-3 and V is TRBV19; a weak D match, TRBD1 (6 bases). The V end was cut by 4 bases, the J end by 3 bases, with 13 bases between. CDR3 length equals 15 residues. Germline-derived CDR1 and CDR2 are LNHDA and SQIVND (reference sequence). The CDR3 sequence: CASSTAGAIGNTIYF. Written as DNA, the CDR3 is TGTGCCAGTAGTACCGCAGGGGCAATTGGAAACACCATATATTTT.

The chain couples TRBV2 to TRBJ2-3; 7 bases line up with TRBD1. Germline-derived CDR1 and CDR2 are SNHLY and FYNNEI. V trimming: 6 bases; J trimming: 5 bases; junction bases outside the gene matches: 8. The CDR3 is made up of 14 amino acids. The DNA of the CDR3 is TGTGCCAGCAGATCGGGACAGCGATTAGATACGCAGTATTTT. Translated, it gives CASRSGQRLDTQYF.